These 19 T cell receptor beta chains were all obtained from the same sample, sequenced in a study of tumor-infiltrating lymphocytes in primary liver carcinoma. Total RNA (approximately 450 ng) served as template for TCR beta cDNA synthesis primed by a constant-region primer. A slightly modified ARM-PCR protocol with three nested multiplex PCR rounds produced these TCR beta libraries. It was with TRBV1-TRBV30 forward primers and a C-beta reverse primer that the first two PCR rounds were run, at about 10 cycles each. From the multiplex PCR reads, TCRdb called clonotypes with MiXCR, one entry per CDR3 protein. Of about 92,000 distinct CDR3 sequences listed, around 70% are singletons. Without any cell sorting, about 20-32 mg of bulk tissue yielded co-extracted RNA and DNA. Sequenced input: tumor-adjacent normal liver tissue. The source of these receptors is a man aged 35 to 55 with primary liver carcinoma and hepatitis B virus infection.

Remarks on this clonotype: Possible read error: a much larger clone is one base away. This sequence joins TRBV10-2 and TRBJ2-3; D is unresolved. The V gene lost 7 bases and the J gene lost 2 bases, with 22 bases spanning the gap. Germline V gene data show CDR1 as WSHSY and CDR2 as SAAADI. The CDR3 is 17 residues long. The CDR3 sequence is CASTEIVGLSYTDTQYF. Written as DNA, the CDR3 is TGCGCCAGCACGGAGATAGTGGGATTGAGTTACACAGATACGCAGTATTTT.

Notes on this clonotype: A read error is likely, as this CDR3 ends without the conserved phenylalanine or tryptophan. This chain joins TRBV29-1 and TRBJ1-2, with TRBD1 matching 9 bases. CDR1 is SQVTM, CDR2 ANQGSEA, per germline. The CDR3 loop spans 15 amino acids. CDR3: CSVEDQRTGASGYTL. CDR3 coding DNA: TGCAGTGTTGAAGATCAGAGGACAGGGGCATCTGGCTACACCTTA.

A remark on this clonotype: A single base separates this from a much larger clone, so it may be a read error. The chain joins TRBV6-5 to TRBJ2-2; a weak D match, TRBD2 (5 bases). Germline-derived CDR1 and CDR2 are MNHEY and SVGAGI. This CDR3 is built from 15 residues. CDR3: CASSSYTLNTGEPFF. CDR3 bases: TGTGCCAGCAGTTCTTATACTTTGAACACCGGGGAGCCGTTTTTT.

CDR3 coding DNA: TGTGCCAGCAGTTTGGGCCCCCAGACAGAGACCCAGTACTTC. Its translation is CASSLGPQTETQYF. The chain carries TRBV7-2 and TRBJ2-5; D ambiguous. V lost 6 bases to trimming and J lost 4 bases, with 15 bases between them. Germline-derived CDR1 and CDR2 are SGHTA and FQGNSA. The CDR3 covers 14 residues.

The count of this clonotype is one. One end of the junction fails to match germline, which may point to a read error. The chain uses TRBV11-2 and TRBJ2-7; TRBD1 agrees at 7 bases. This CDR3 spans 15 amino acids. The germline V gene encodes CDR1 SGHAT and CDR2 FQNNGV. The CDR3 spells CASSLTPGQIYERCF. DNA of the CDR3: TGTGCCAGCAGCCTAACACCGGGACAGATTTACGAGCGGTGCTTT. Variable domain in full (rest from reference TRBV11-2 and TRBJ2-7): EAGVAQSPRYKIIEKRQSVAFWCNPISGHATLYWYQQILGQGPKLLIQFQNNGVVDDSQLPKDRFSAERLKGVDSTLKIQPAKLEDSAVYLCASSLTPGQIYERCFGPGTRLTVT.

A word on this clonotype: An end of the junction does not agree with germline; a read error may underlie this. The chain links TRBV12-3 or TRBV12-4 to TRBJ2-3; D is unresolved. This CDR3 has 13 residues. The CDR3 spells CASSLVTADTQCF. For the CDR3, the DNA is TGTGCCAGCAGTTTAGTAACAGCAGATACGCAGTGTTTT.

The J gene is TRBJ2-3, the V gene TRBV11-3; 8 bases align to TRBD2. CDR1 SGHNT and CDR2 YENEEA come from the germline V gene. CDR3 size: 14 residues. Trimming cost V 5 bases and J 3 bases; bases outside gene matches: 4. The CDR3: CASSQSGGTDTQYF. CDR3 DNA sequence: TGTGCCAGCAGCCAGAGCGGGGGTACAGATACGCAGTATTTT.

Points on this clonotype: With a much larger clone just one base away, this may be a read error. The chain recombines TRBV5-4 with TRBJ2-5; D remains ambiguous. Germline loops: CDR1 SGHNT, CDR2 YYREEE (reference sequence). The CDR3 totals 13 residues. Trimming removed 4 bases at V and 4 bases at J, with 11 bases between. CDR3 DNA sequence: TGTGCCAGCAGCCCGGACGAGAGAGAGACCCAGTACTTC. It translates to CASSPDERETQYF.

A remark on this clonotype: The junction and the germline gene differ at one end; a read error may be behind it. The chain combines TRBV14 with TRBJ1-4, with 7 bases identical to TRBD1. Looked up from germline, CDR1 is SGHDN and CDR2 is FVKESK. The CDR3 sequence is 14 residues long. The CDR3 protein is CVSSLGQEDEKLFF. CDR3 coding DNA: TGTGTCAGCAGCCTTGGACAGGAGGATGAAAAACTGTTTTTT.

Regarding this clonotype: The missing conserved phenylalanine or tryptophan at the end of this CDR3 makes a read error likely. The gene calls are TRBV29-1 and TRBJ2-1, with D uncertain. The CDR3 loop spans 12 amino acids. The germline CDR1 and CDR2 sequences are SQVTM and ANQGSEA. CDR3: CSVLVLANEQFI. The CDR3 DNA follows: TGCAGCGTTTTAGTTCTCGCCAATGAACAGTTCATC.

This clonotype appeared once. The junction differs from germline at one of its ends, possibly a read error. This chain links TRBV28 with TRBJ2-1; 9 bases line up with TRBD2. The CDR3 length is 15 residues. The germline V gene has CDR1 MDHEN and CDR2 SYDVKM. The CDR3 here is CVSTKREESYNEQFF. The CDR3 DNA reads as TGTGTCAGCACCAAGCGGGAGGAATCCTACAATGAGCAATTCTTC.

This chain uses TRBV5-1 with TRBJ2-1, with 8 bases identical to TRBD2. This CDR3 has 17 residues. With 5 bases clipped from V and 4 bases from J, the junction kept 14 bases outside the gene matches. Germline CDR1 reads SGHRS; CDR2 reads YFSETQ. CDR3 residues: CASSFLPTSGSYNEQFF. For the CDR3, the DNA is TGCGCCAGCAGTTTTCTCCCCACTAGCGGATCTTACAATGAGCAGTTCTTC.

On this clonotype: A much larger clone differs from this one at a single base, so this may be a read error. The conserved phenylalanine or tryptophan is not found at the CDR3 terminus, so this likely reflects a read error. The V and J genes are TRBV10-3 and TRBJ1-1, with 7 bases identical to TRBD1. V gave up 10 bases and J gave up 7 bases; unmatched junction bases: 9. The V gene's germline CDR1 is ENHRY and CDR2 SYGVKD. The CDR3 sequence is 12 residues long. The CDR3 nucleotides are TGTGCCACCCAGGGGGGCAGCGATGAAGCTTTCTTA. This gives the protein CATQGGSDEAFL.

As for this clonotype: A much larger clone differs by one base, so this may be a read error. The CDR3 protein is CSVKWDRIRSYNEQFF. As DNA, the CDR3 is TGCAGCGTTAAATGGGACAGGATTAGATCTTACAATGAGCAGTTCTTC. The chain combines TRBV29-1 with TRBJ2-1; 8 bases map to TRBD1. Germline CDR1 reads SQVTM; CDR2 reads ANQGSEA. The CDR3 is made up of 16 amino acids. The J segment lost 4 bases and the V segment lost 5 bases, leaving 13 bases of the junction unmatched.

With respect to this clonotype: A read error may be the cause here, since a much bigger clone is one base away. This is likely a read error, given that the CDR3 carries no conserved phenylalanine or tryptophan at its end. The V call is TRBV29-1, the J call TRBJ1-1; possibly TRBD1 for D (5 bases). Germline-derived CDR1 and CDR2 are SQVTM and ANQGSEA. The CDR3 is 14 residues long. V gave up 0 bases and J gave up 5 bases, with 13 bases separating them. The CDR3: CSVEDTGGKTEAFI. The CDR3 DNA is TGCAGCGTTGAAGATACCGGGGGAAAAACTGAAGCTTTCATT.

As to this clonotype: The junction departs from the called germline gene at one end, perhaps through a read error. The chain links TRBV14 to TRBJ2-3; 11 bases are shared with TRBD2. Germline V gene data show CDR1 as SGHDN and CDR2 as FVKESK. The CDR3 is 16 amino acids. Here the CDR3 DNA reads TGTGCCAGCAGCCCTGGGACTAGCGGAAACACAGATAAGCAGTATTTT. It specifies CASSPGTSGNTDKQYF.

Turning to this clonotype: The conserved phenylalanine or tryptophan is not found at the CDR3 terminus, so this likely reflects a read error. The chain couples TRBV11-2 to TRBJ2-3; 7 bases are shared with TRBD2. The germline V gene encodes CDR1 SGHAT and CDR2 FQNNGV. J lost 5 bases, V lost 1 base, and 12 bases had no gene match. The CDR3 extends over 17 amino acids. The CDR3 protein is CASSLVEAGSGEDTQYS. The CDR3 bases are TGTGCCAGCAGCTTAGTCGAAGCGGGATCGGGTGAAGATACGCAGTATTCT.

As for this clonotype: Relative to the germline gene, one junction end is altered; a read error may explain this. V gene TRBV11-2 combines with J gene TRBJ2-7, with a tentative D call TRBD2 (6 bases). The germline V gene encodes CDR1 SGHAT and CDR2 FQNNGV. The CDR3 extends over 15 amino acids. The CDR3 DNA reads TGTGCCAGCAGTTTAGATACGGGGGAATGGCAGGAGCAGTACTTC. This sequence encodes CASSLDTGEWQEQYF.

Concerning this clonotype itself: This is likely a read error, given that the CDR3 carries no conserved phenylalanine or tryptophan at its end. This chain uses TRBV6-1 with TRBJ1-5; no reliable D call. In germline, CDR1 is MNHNS, CDR2 SASEGT. The CDR3 is 17 amino acids. CDR3: CASREAAGMDGNQPQHL. The DNA of the CDR3 is TGTGCCAGCAGAGAAGCGGCGGGGATGGACGGCAATCAGCCCCAGCATCTT.